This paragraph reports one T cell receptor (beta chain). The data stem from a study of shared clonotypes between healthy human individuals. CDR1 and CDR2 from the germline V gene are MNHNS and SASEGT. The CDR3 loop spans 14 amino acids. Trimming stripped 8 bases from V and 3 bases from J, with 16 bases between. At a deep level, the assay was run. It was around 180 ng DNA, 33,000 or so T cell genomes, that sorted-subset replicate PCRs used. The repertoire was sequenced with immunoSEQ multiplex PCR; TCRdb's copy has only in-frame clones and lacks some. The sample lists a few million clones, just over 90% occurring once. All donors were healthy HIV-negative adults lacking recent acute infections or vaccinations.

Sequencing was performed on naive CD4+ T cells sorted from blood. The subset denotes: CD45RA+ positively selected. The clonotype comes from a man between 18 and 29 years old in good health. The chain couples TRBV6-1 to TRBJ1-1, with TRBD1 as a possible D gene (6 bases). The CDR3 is CASGQGGLYTEAFF. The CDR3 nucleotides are TGTGCCAGCGGACAAGGGGGTCTTTACACTGAAGCTTTCTTT.